This T cell receptor beta chain comes out of a study of cytomegalovirus exposure and HLA in healthy donors. Across the study: The same platform as the 500 to 700 first-cohort repertoires was used for the 90 to 150 validation repertoires, a later analysis reported.

As concerns this clone: Antigen specificity is unknown.

The donors belonged to the approximately 120-subject validation cohort, separate from the roughly 710-subject first cohort. Using immunoSEQ multiplex PCR, the repertoire was profiled, and TCRdb retains in-frame clones only, with some absent. The repertoire holds 100,000 to 120,000 clones, with roughly 90% as singletons. Germline CDR1 reads SGHAT; CDR2 reads FQNNGV. The V end was cut by 5 bases, the J end by 2 bases, with 9 bases between. There are 13 residues in the CDR3. Findings and limits, study-wide: Rarity held for most TCR sequences, but there were some public TCRs that occurred in many donors. A list of 164 TCR beta chains associated with cytomegalovirus was given.

Sequencing was performed on PBMCs. J is TRBJ1-2 and V is TRBV11-2, with a possible D match to TRBD1 (6 bases). This clonotype was sampled from a woman in her 30s in good health and CMV-seropositive. The CDR3 is CASSKDRNYGYTF. The CDR3 nucleotides are TGTGCCAGCAGCAAGGACAGAAACTATGGCTACACCTTC.